Sequencing of this T cell receptor (beta chain) was carried out in a study of regulatory T cells in long-lasting Graves disease. Study observations and caveats: Gene preferences differed: TRBV28, TRBJ1-2, TRBJ2-5 in persistent cases. Researchers examined only peripheral blood and not thyroid tissue.

Indicated time point: newly diagnosed GD, antithyroid drugs for less than 3 months. PBMC RNA was the source of the TCR library. The ends lost 0 bases at V and 1 base at J; junction bases unmatched: 5. The CDR3 length is 16 residues. Germline CDR1 and CDR2: SGHRS and YFSETQ. In this sample, this clonotype turned up many times. Its antigen is not known. Through Arm-PCR of CDR3 regions and iRepertoire HTBI primers, TCR beta libraries were built. Via MiXCR, TCRdb re-called the multiplex PCR reads, giving one row per CDR3 protein. The data contain 300,000 to 400,000 distinct CDR3 sequences, approximately 15% of them singletons. These data are also associated with another study on T cells in Graves' hyperthyroidism and ophthalmopathy. That study reports: Stable disease denoted Graves' hyperthyroidism without ophthalmopathy progression within 18 months.

The chain recombines TRBV5-1 with TRBJ1-1, with TRBD1 identical over 8 bases. This clonotype originated in a man between 40 and 49 years old with Graves disease. The sample was peripheral blood mononuclear cells (PBMCs), taken at new diagnosis, from a patient treated with antithyroid drugs. DNA of the CDR3: TGCGCCAGCAGCTTGGGGACAGGGTTGTCGAACACTGAAGCTTTCTTT. This sequence encodes CASSLGTGLSNTEAFF.